These 8 T cell receptor beta chains were sequenced from one sample in a study of blood T cell repertoires in COVID-19. The assay was immunoSEQ multiplex PCR, and TCRdb's table has in-frame clones only and misses some. The sample lists 60,000 to 75,000 clones, roughly 90% seen once, with under 4.5% in the top ten. Sequenced: peripheral blood. The origin of the receptors is a human donor in a cohort sampled during active COVID-19.

The chain recombines TRBV4-1 with TRBJ2-5; maybe TRBD1 (5 bases). The CDR3 is 14 residues long. Trimming pared 1 base from V and 4 bases from J, leaving 10 bases between. Germline values: CDR1 MGHRA, CDR2 YSYEKL. The CDR3 reads CASSQVFQGETQYF. As DNA, the CDR3 is TGCGCCAGCAGCCAAGTATTTCAGGGAGAGACCCAGTACTTC.

The V call is TRBV6-6, the J call TRBJ1-1; D call uncertain. CDR1 and CDR2 (germline): MNHNY, SVGAGI (reference sequence). The CDR3 has 14 residues. V was cut by 6 bases and J by 9 bases, with 20 bases left in between. The CDR3 loop is CASSSPLAGLQAFF. The CDR3 coding sequence is TGTGCCAGCAGCTCCCCGCTCGCGGGATTACAAGCTTTCTTT.

V is TRBV7-8 and J is TRBJ2-7; D not certain. CDR1 and CDR2 from the germline V gene are SGHVS and FQNEAQ. V lost 1 base and J 7 bases, leaving 8 bases between the germline ends. The CDR3 covers 12 residues. Written as DNA, the CDR3 is TGTGCCAGCAGCTTAGGAGTGCTTGAGCAGTACTTC. Encoded protein: CASSLGVLEQYF. Based on the CDR3 plus reference TRBV7-8 and TRBJ2-7, the full variable domain is GAGVSQSPRYKVAKRGQDVALRCDPISGHVSLFWYQQALGQGPEFLTYFQNEAQLDKSGLPSDRFFAERPEGSVSTLKIQRTQQEDSAVYLCASSLGVLEQYFGPGTRLTVT.

This sequence joins TRBV6-2 or TRBV6-3 and TRBJ2-7, with 11 bases lining up with TRBD2. Per the germline V gene, CDR1 is MNHEY and CDR2 is SVGEGT. J gave up 3 bases and V 2 bases, and 9 bases lay outside the gene matches. This CDR3 is 17 amino acids long. DNA of the CDR3: TGTGCCAGCAGTTACGTAGGACTAGCGGGCCGAAACTACGAGCAGTACTTC. This codes for CASSYVGLAGRNYEQYF.

This clone occurred a few times. The chain recombines TRBV9 with TRBJ2-7, with D perhaps TRBD1 (6 bases). CDR1 and CDR2 (germline): SGDLS, YYNGEE. Trimming took off 0 bases at V and 5 bases at J, with 15 bases between the two ends. The CDR3 runs to 15 residues. CDR3 protein: CASSVEGQVNDEQYF. The CDR3 DNA sequence: TGTGCCAGCAGCGTAGAGGGACAAGTCAACGACGAGCAGTACTTC.

The chain couples TRBV4-2 to TRBJ1-2, with D possibly being TRBD1 (6 bases). The CDR3 has 16 amino acids. V was clipped by 4 bases and J by 1 base, with 16 bases between them. The germline gives CDR1 LGHNA, CDR2 YNFKEQ. Here the CDR3 DNA reads TGTGCCAGCAGCCCTGGGGGACACGCTGTTAACTATGGCTACACCTTC. It translates to CASSPGGHAVNYGYTF.

The rearrangement uses TRBV5-1 and TRBJ2-1; 12 bases map to TRBD2. Trimming cost V 4 bases and J 6 bases; bases outside gene matches: 5. Germline V gene data show CDR1 as SGHRS and CDR2 as YFSETQ. There are 15 residues in the CDR3. CDR3 in amino acids: CASSVTSGSGNEQFF. In DNA, the CDR3 is TGCGCCAGCAGCGTGACTAGCGGGAGTGGCAATGAGCAGTTCTTC.

This clone was seen once. This chain joins TRBV19 and TRBJ1-4; no reliable D call. Germline V lookup: CDR1 LNHDA, CDR2 SQIVND (reference sequence). The CDR3 spans 14 residues. V shed 5 bases and J shed 5 bases, with 12 bases lying between them. CDR3 region: CASSLTRENEKLFF. In DNA, the CDR3 is TGTGCCAGTAGTCTCACAAGGGAGAATGAAAAACTGTTTTTT.